This T cell receptor beta chain was captured in a study of beta chain features in type 1 diabetes. Whole-study context: Regarding age, gender and cell yields, patients proved similar to healthy donors.

Of the isolated RNA, all was reverse transcribed, and so the sequenced material was expressed TCRB transcripts. The table came from immunoSEQ multiplex PCR; TCRdb's copy has only in-frame clones and leaves some out. The sample shows fewer than 350,000 clones, about 8% of them seen only once. Turning to this clone: The antigen remains unidentified.

The CDR3 runs to 14 residues. J was trimmed by 6 bases and V by 4 bases; bases with no gene match: 7. From germline, CDR1 is SGHAT and CDR2 FQNNGV. General study findings and limits: Across all four CD4+ subsets, people with type 1 diabetes showed modestly shorter TCRB CDR3s. Although PCR might favor shorter templates, it would do so equally in patients and controls.

The TCR originated in a woman between 18 and 30 years old in good health. Sequenced sample: central memory CD4+ T cells from blood. The gene calls are TRBV11-2 and TRBJ2-3, with TRBD1 matching over 7 bases. CDR3 in amino acids: CASSSSRGPDTQYF. Written as DNA, the CDR3 is TGTGCCAGCAGCTCCTCAAGGGGGCCCGATACGCAGTATTTT. The full variable domain, its missing parts supplied by reference TRBV11-2 and TRBJ2-3, is EAGVAQSPRYKIIEKRQSVAFWCNPISGHATLYWYQQILGQGPKLLIQFQNNGVVDDSQLPKDRFSAERLKGVDSTLKIQPAKLEDSAVYLCASSSSRGPDTQYFGPGTRLTVL.